The TCR beta chain described here comes from a study of T cell responses to AZD1222 COVID-19 vaccine. Points from the study as a whole: Recipients of AZD1222 seropositive at baseline numbered only 5 or 6. Reportedly, nearly half of unique spike TCRs recognized epitopes outside B.1.351/B.1.1.7 mutations.

Clones were read by immunoSEQ multiplex PCR, and TCRdb kept only the in-frame ones, dropping some. The sample lists some 100,000 clones; approximately 91% were seen once. Concerning this clone itself: Its antigen is still unknown.

The germline CDR1 and CDR2 sequences are MNHEY and SVGAGI. There are 13 residues in the CDR3. The J segment lost 8 bases and the V segment lost 6 bases, leaving 6 bases of the junction unmatched. The clonotype was recovered from an adult in good health. The sample consisted of peripheral blood, taken on day 0 of AZD1222 vaccination. The J gene is TRBJ2-1, the V gene TRBV6-5, with 8 bases matching TRBD1. As DNA, the CDR3 is TGTGCCAGCAGGAGCAGGGGGCTGGATGAGCAGTTCTTC. Translated: CASRSRGLDEQFF.